One and the same sample provided the 19 T cell receptor beta chains below, sequenced in a study of T-cell memory formation after mild COVID-19. TCRdb ran MiXCR on the 5' RACE reads and lists one entry per CDR3 protein. The table records about 430,000 distinct CDR3 sequences, approximately 18% of them present only once. Sequencing was carried out using PBMCs or a T cell subset sorted from them (not recorded which). The receptors were sampled from a man aged 18 to 29 who had mild COVID-19 (a few samples of this study predate the infection). Cell type and time point are not known.

Only a few counts were recorded for this clonotype. V and J are TRBV4-3 and TRBJ2-7, with D perhaps being TRBD1 or TRBD2 (5 bases each). Trimming took off 1 base at V and 3 bases at J, with 16 bases between the two ends. Germline loops: CDR1 LGHNA, CDR2 YSLEER. The CDR3 sequence is 16 residues long. The CDR3 loop is CASSQVWGPTNYEQYF. The DNA of the CDR3 is TGCGCCAGCAGCCAAGTGTGGGGACCGACCAACTACGAGCAGTACTTC.

The V and J genes are TRBV29-1 and TRBJ1-1, with D unresolved. Per germline, CDR1 SQVTM and CDR2 ANQGSEA. CDR3 length: 10 amino acids. The germline V and J ends were trimmed by 7 bases and 3 bases, with 6 bases remaining between them. CDR3 residues: CSGEDTEAFF. The DNA of the CDR3 is TGCAGCGGTGAGGACACTGAAGCTTTCTTT.

J is TRBJ1-2 and V is TRBV4-3; 8 nucleotides line up with TRBD1. With 0 bases clipped from V and 4 bases from J, the junction kept 7 bases outside the gene matches. This CDR3 region has 16 residues. Per germline, CDR1 LGHNA and CDR2 YSLEER. CDR3 bases: TGCGCCAGCAGCCAAGATCGGGACAGGCAATTCTATGGCTACACCTTC. Amino acids: CASSQDRDRQFYGYTF.

This clonotype was counted only a few times. The V call is TRBV6-5, the J call TRBJ1-2; maybe TRBD1 (6 bases). The CDR3 is 16 amino acids. The germline CDR1 and CDR2 sequences are MNHEY and SVGAGI. V was clipped by 0 bases and J by 4 bases, with 15 bases between them. The DNA for the CDR3 is TGTGCCAGCAGTTACTCGATTATACAGGGTGGCTATGGCTACACCTTC. It yields the protein CASSYSIIQGGYGYTF.

The table lists this clonotype with a few counts. The chain has TRBV28 and TRBJ1-5, with no clear D. CDR1 and CDR2 from the germline V gene are MDHEN and SYDVKM. CDR3 length: 15 amino acids. The V gene lost 6 bases and the J gene lost 7 bases, with 19 bases spanning the gap. The CDR3 reads CASRTGTLYEQPQHF. CDR3 DNA: TGTGCCAGCAGGACCGGTACTCTCTACGAGCAGCCCCAGCATTTT.

V is TRBV12-3 or TRBV12-4 and J is TRBJ1-5, with D maybe TRBD1 (5 bases). The germline V and J ends were trimmed by 8 bases and 4 bases, with 12 bases remaining between them. The CDR3 is 13 residues long. CDR3 protein: CASGTRTNQPQHF. Here the CDR3 DNA reads TGTGCCAGCGGGACCCGAACGAATCAGCCCCAGCATTTT.

This clonotype turned up a few times. V and J are TRBV7-2 and TRBJ2-7; perhaps TRBD1 as D (6 bases). Looked up from germline, CDR1 is SGHTA and CDR2 is FQGNSA. Trimming took 5 bases from V and 0 from J, leaving 14 bases between them. The CDR3 has 15 residues. The CDR3 region is CASSPLQGFSYEQYF. The CDR3, as DNA: TGTGCCAGCAGCCCACTACAGGGATTCTCCTACGAGCAGTACTTC.

This chain links TRBV10-2 with TRBJ1-2, with a possible D match to TRBD1 (5 bases). The CDR3 extends over 13 amino acids. The germline V gene encodes CDR1 WSHSY and CDR2 SAAADI. Deletions cut 3 bases from V and 7 bases from J, with 12 bases between. The CDR3 bases are TGCGCCAGCAGTGAACAGGAGGTTCCTGGCTACACCTTC. This gives the protein CASSEQEVPGYTF.

V is TRBV7-9 and J is TRBJ2-4, with a possible D match to TRBD2 (6 bases). The CDR3 spans 14 residues. V lost 5 bases to trimming and J lost 0 bases, with 8 bases between them. The germline CDR1 and CDR2 sequences are SEHNR and FQNEAQ (reference sequence). The CDR3 region has the DNA TGTGCCAGCAGCCGCGGGGAAGCCAAAAACATTCAGTACTTC. Amino acids: CASSRGEAKNIQYF.

This clonotype was detected a few times. The chain employs TRBV9 and TRBJ1-6; possible D gene TRBD1, 6 bases. The CDR3 is made up of 12 amino acids. The V end lost 3 bases, the J end lost 15 bases, and 13 bases lay between the germline ends. Germline CDR1 and CDR2: SGDLS and YYNGEE. CDR3 in amino acids: CASSAPGESLHF. CDR3 DNA: TGTGCCAGCAGCGCCCCAGGGGAGAGCCTCCACTTT. Based on the CDR3 plus reference TRBV9 and TRBJ1-6, the full variable domain is DSGVTQTPKHLITATGQRVTLRCSPRSGDLSVYWYQQSLDQGLQFLIQYYNGEERAKGNILERFSAQQFPDLHSELNLSSLELGDSALYFCASSAPGESLHFGNGTRLTVT.

This clonotype appeared a few times. The chain couples TRBV28 to TRBJ1-5, with D maybe TRBD1 (5 bases). The germline V and J ends were trimmed by 6 bases and 5 bases, with 20 bases remaining between them. Germline loops: CDR1 MDHEN, CDR2 SYDVKM. The CDR3 spans 16 residues. In nucleotides, the CDR3 is TGTGCCAGCAGCACCCCCCCGGGCTTGGGGGATCAGCCCCAGCATTTT. This gives the protein CASSTPPGLGDQPQHF. Full variable domain (missing parts from reference TRBV28 and TRBJ1-5): DVKVTQSSRYLVKRTGEKVFLECVQDMDHENMFWYRQDPGLGLRLIYFSYDVKMKEKGDIPEGYSVSREKKERFSLILESASTNQTSMYLCASSTPPGLGDQPQHFGDGTRLSIL.

This clonotype was seen only a few times. The DNA for the CDR3 is TGTGCCAGCAGCCAAGACCTTAGGGGACAGGAGCCCCAGCATTTT. Its protein is CASSQDLRGQEPQHF. This chain connects TRBV4-2 to TRBJ1-5; 8 nucleotides agree with TRBD1. The J segment lost 8 bases and the V segment lost 0 bases, leaving 6 bases of the junction unmatched. In germline, CDR1 is LGHNA, CDR2 YNFKEQ. CDR3 size: 15 residues.

This chain links TRBV7-3 with TRBJ1-4, with D tentatively TRBD1 (5 bases). V lost 3 bases, J lost 8 bases, and 10 bases lay in between. The V gene's germline CDR1 is SGHTA and CDR2 FQGTGA. This CDR3 region has 13 residues. CDR3 DNA: TGTGCCAGCAGCTTCGATGCAGGGGAAAAACTGTTTTTT. Translating gives CASSFDAGEKLFF.

The V and J genes are TRBV7-9 and TRBJ1-6; no clear D gene. Trimming pared 7 bases from V and 7 bases from J, leaving 8 bases between. This CDR3 region has 12 residues. The germline CDR1 and CDR2 sequences are SEHNR and FQNEAQ (reference sequence). CDR3 loop: CASNDRNSPLHF. The CDR3 bases are TGTGCCAGCAACGACCGAAATTCACCCCTCCACTTT.

Remarks on this clonotype: Given a much more abundant clone one base away, this may be a read error. CDR3: CASSSTEADTQYF. In DNA, the CDR3 is TGTGCCAGCAGTTCCACTGAGGCCGATACGCAGTATTTT. The chain carries TRBV6-2 or TRBV6-3 and TRBJ2-3; D remains ambiguous. Germline V gene sequence: CDR1 MNHEY, CDR2 SVGEGT. V was clipped by 4 bases and J by 6 bases, with 11 bases between them. This CDR3 is 13 amino acids long.

This clonotype was recorded at least ten times. The chain employs TRBV11-2 and TRBJ2-4, with D possibly TRBD1 on 6 matching bases. The CDR3 sequence is 13 residues long. V lost 4 bases to trimming and J lost 5 bases, with 9 bases between them. The germline V gene has CDR1 SGHAT and CDR2 FQNNGV. The CDR3 loop is CASSSGTQNIQYF. The CDR3 coding sequence is TGTGCCAGCAGCTCTGGGACACAAAACATTCAGTACTTC.

The CDR3: CASSANLERGETQYF. The DNA of the CDR3 is TGTGCCAGCAGCGCCAACTTGGAGCGAGGAGAGACCCAGTACTTC. V and J are TRBV7-3 and TRBJ2-5; D is undetermined. Germline V gene lookup returns CDR1 SGHTA and CDR2 FQGTGA. CDR3 length: 15 amino acids. The V and J ends lost 5 bases and 4 bases respectively, with 17 bases between them.

This clonotype showed up just a few times. The chain recombines TRBV27 with TRBJ2-7; D unclear. CDR1 is MNHEY, CDR2 SMNVEV, per germline (reference sequence). This CDR3 comprises 13 residues. Trimming took 8 bases from V and 0 from J, leaving 11 bases between them. The chain's CDR3 is CASRALGSYEQYV. CDR3 nucleotide sequence: TGTGCCAGCCGGGCTCTGGGCTCCTACGAGCAGTACGTC.

In its sample, this clonotype was seen a few times. The CDR3 DNA reads TGTGCCAGCAGTTTACGGTGGCAGGGGAACACTGAAGCTTTCTTT. Amino acid sequence: CASSLRWQGNTEAFF. V is TRBV27 and J is TRBJ1-1; a weak D match, TRBD1 (5 bases). The germline gives CDR1 MNHEY, CDR2 SMNVEV (reference sequence). Trimming left V 2 bases short and J 1 base short, with 11 bases between. This CDR3 is 15 amino acids long.